What follows is one T cell receptor (beta chain) and its context. The specificity of this receptor is unknown. Base-call qualities are not available, and no considerably larger clone is one nucleotide away. TCRB CDR3 sequencing used the immunoSEQ assay on genomic DNA. Concerning the study's data processing: Published virus-specific TCRB sequences were compared with patient CD8+ clones larger than 1%, and only a few matches were found. Only productive TCRB rearrangements were included in the analyses. A clone was defined by a unique TCRB CDR3 sequence, and clonality was computed as a productive clonality index based on Shannon entropy. To calculate repertoire overlap between two samples, the template counts of each clone were considered relative to each sample's total templates. V-gene usage from TCRB sequencing and V-gene usage measured by flow cytometry were correlated (Spearman r of around 0.6). TCRdb obtained this table from immuneACCESS and retained in-frame rearrangements with V and J assigned. These tables miss some clones; where compared with another copy, unresolved V genes account for less than half of the shortfall, and the remainder is unexplained. That table supplies the V and J calls and clone size; D and trimming were determined from the DNA. Within this sample are some 30,000 clones, with around 86% of them counted one time only. The ten largest account for roughly 9.7% of the sample.

The data are from a study of somatic mutations in cytotoxic T cells in rheumatoid arthritis (dated by TCRdb to about 2017). The study in broad terms: Patient peripheral blood (around 30 ml EDTA) was drawn right after diagnosis and before any treatment started. The study asked whether expanded CD8+ T-cell clones in newly diagnosed, untreated rheumatoid arthritis carry somatic mutations, and used TCRB deep sequencing to characterize clonality. Some V beta antibody-stained T-cell populations were flow-sorted on a FACSAria II or Sony SH800 at nearly 100% purity, and sorted V beta1+ cells also underwent TCRB sequencing. TCRB deep sequencing covered approximately 69 patients with rheumatoid arthritis along with 15 to 25 healthy controls. Median age was essentially the same in the patient group and the control group. Paper-wide results and their limitations: Healthy controls showed no age-related increase in CD8+ clonality, whereas patients did (Spearman r ≈ 0.5). There was no significant difference in CD8+ T-cell clonality between rheumatoid arthritis patients and age-matched healthy controls. No adjustment for multiple comparisons was made for the slight TRBV07 underrepresentation in patients. In about an eighth of the roughly 65 patients, more than 20% of CD8+ cells belonged to the largest CD8+ clone, while several identical CD8+ TCRB sequences were shared between blood and synovial fluid. It was unknown which antigens the expanded CD8+ clones targeted, and their absence from virus-specific databases did not exclude viral specificity.

Flow cytometry confirmed the purity of CD4+ and CD8+ cells that had been isolated by positive magnetic bead selection on an AutoMACS. After a first flow cytometry screen using a TCR V beta antibody panel, clonal expansions were characterized through TCRB deep sequencing of sorted CD8+ fractions. Peripheral blood mononuclear cells were isolated by Ficoll-Paque PLUS density gradient separation. Using Nucleospin Tissue or Tissue XS kits, DNA was extracted from CD4-enriched, CD8-enriched or PBMC samples, with quantification by a Qubit 2.0 fluorometer. CDR1 and CDR2, per the germline V gene, are SGHRS and YFSETQ. The CDR3 holds 15 amino acids from the cysteine to the phenylalanine. The entry retains the CDR3 DNA only, 45 bases that are in frame from base 1. A distance of 13 bases separates the germline ends of V and J, which lose 2 bases and 5 bases respectively.

The TCR originated in an adult with rheumatoid arthritis. Input material: CD8+ T cells sorted from blood. The sequence links TRBV5-1 to TRBJ1-4, with no confident D gene call. The DNA sequence is as follows: TGCGCCAGCAGCTTATTAGGGAATACAAATGAAAAACTGTTTTTT. It specifies CASSLLGNTNEKLFF.